The 26 T cell receptor beta chains reported below all come from one sample, sequenced in a study of cytomegalovirus exposure and HLA in healthy donors. Primers for the PCR totalled 60 Vbeta and 13 Jbeta. The repertoire was sequenced with immunoSEQ multiplex PCR; TCRdb's copy has only in-frame clones and lacks some. Of approximately 130,000 clones listed, about three quarters are singletons. The sequenced material came from PBMCs. These receptors originate from a man aged 30-40 years in good health and CMV-seronegative.

This clone is a singleton in its sample. The chain employs TRBV7-6 and TRBJ2-5; D is possibly TRBD1 (5 bases). The V gene's germline CDR1 is SGHVS and CDR2 FNYEAQ. The CDR3 contains 14 residues. Trimming left V 1 base short and J 5 bases short, with 11 bases between. The CDR3 bases are TGTGCCAGCAGCTTAGGCAGGGCTCTTGAGACCCAGTACTTC. Translating gives CASSLGRALETQYF.

The V and J genes are TRBV27 and TRBJ2-3, with D possibly being TRBD1 (5 bases). The CDR3 has 15 amino acids. Trimming removed 5 bases at V and 6 bases at J, with 18 bases between. Germline assignment: CDR1 MNHEY and CDR2 SMNVEV (reference sequence). CDR3 sequence: CASSRDAGLLDTQYF. The CDR3 DNA follows: TGTGCCAGCAGTCGAGACGCAGGGCTGCTGGATACGCAGTATTTT.

This chain connects TRBV7-8 to TRBJ2-1; 8 bases align to TRBD1. V shed 4 bases, J shed 4 bases, and the junction held 6 bases outside the gene matches. The CDR3 is 15 residues long. Looked up from germline, CDR1 is SGHVS and CDR2 is FQNEAQ. The CDR3 sequence is CASSSYRDRYNEQFF. The CDR3 DNA follows: TGTGCCAGCAGCTCATACCGGGACAGGTACAATGAGCAGTTCTTC.

This chain uses TRBV7-7 with TRBJ2-6; D is ambiguous. Germline-derived CDR1 and CDR2 are SSHAT and FNYEAQ (reference sequence). This CDR3 has 15 residues. The V end was cut by 0 bases, the J end by 0 bases, with 3 bases between. The CDR3 sequence is CASSLAISGANVLTF. CDR3 in DNA: TGTGCCAGCAGCTTAGCCATCTCTGGGGCCAACGTCCTGACTTTC.

V is TRBV11-2 and J is TRBJ2-7, with D possibly TRBD2 on 6 matching bases. Germline CDR1 reads SGHAT; CDR2 reads FQNNGV. Trimming cost V 4 bases and J 5 bases, with 18 bases left between them. The CDR3 runs 15 residues. Here the CDR3 reads CASSWGLRRFNEQYF. CDR3 in DNA: TGTGCCAGCAGCTGGGGACTCCGAAGGTTCAACGAGCAGTACTTC. The variable domain in full, completed from reference TRBV11-2 and TRBJ2-7, reads EAGVAQSPRYKIIEKRQSVAFWCNPISGHATLYWYQQILGQGPKLLIQFQNNGVVDDSQLPKDRFSAERLKGVDSTLKIQPAKLEDSAVYLCASSWGLRRFNEQYFGPGTRLTVT.

The chain carries TRBV5-8 and TRBJ1-1; D might be TRBD1 (5 bases). Germline CDR1 reads SGHTS; CDR2 reads YDEGEE. The CDR3 is 14 amino acids. V was clipped by 2 bases and J by 4 bases, with 12 bases between them. The CDR3 nucleotides read TGTGCCAGCAGCTTCGGGGGTGGTAGCACTGAAGCTTTCTTT. Amino acids: CASSFGGGSTEAFF.

This clone was seen a few times. This chain uses TRBV28 with TRBJ1-2, with TRBD1 identical over 9 bases. V lost 2 bases, J lost 2 bases, and 3 bases stayed unmatched. The CDR3 consists of 15 residues. Germline V gene lookup returns CDR1 MDHEN and CDR2 SYDVKM. The CDR3 region is CASSLPGQGNYGYTF. CDR3 bases: TGTGCCAGCAGTTTACCAGGACAGGGGAACTATGGCTACACCTTC.

This chain links TRBV7-9 with TRBJ2-5, with a tentative D call TRBD1 (6 bases). Trimming stripped 0 bases from V and 2 bases from J, with 13 bases between. The CDR3 contains 16 residues. Germline V gene lookup returns CDR1 SEHNR and CDR2 FQNEAQ (reference sequence). The CDR3 region is CASSLAVRGRQETQYF. The CDR3 DNA is TGTGCCAGCAGCTTAGCGGTCAGGGGAAGACAAGAGACCCAGTACTTC.

This clone was recorded once. The chain combines TRBV6-1 with TRBJ2-7, with 8 nucleotides matching TRBD2. This CDR3 is built from 14 residues. With V trimmed by 3 bases and J by 3 bases, 4 bases remained unmatched. CDR1 is MNHNS and CDR2 is SASEGT in the germline V gene. The CDR3 coding sequence is TGTGCCAGCAGTGACGCGGGGGGAAGCTACGAGCAGTACTTC. Translating it yields CASSDAGGSYEQYF.

The V call is TRBV7-8, the J call TRBJ2-5, with 7 bases matching TRBD1. V trimming: 7 bases; J trimming: 3 bases; junction bases outside the gene matches: 11. The CDR3 has 15 amino acids. Per the germline V gene, CDR1 is SGHVS and CDR2 is FQNEAQ. CDR3 DNA: TGTGCCAGCATTGGGTTAGGGGGCTTAGAAGAGACCCAGTACTTC. It yields the protein CASIGLGGLEETQYF.

The rearrangement joins TRBV4-2 to TRBJ1-2; 8 bases are a match to TRBD1. With 0 bases clipped from V and 4 bases from J, the junction kept 7 bases outside the gene matches. Looked up from germline, CDR1 is LGHNA and CDR2 is YNFKEQ. CDR3 length: 16 residues. The CDR3, as DNA: TGTGCCAGCAGCCAAGAGGGGACAGGTCCCTTCTATGGCTACACCTTC. This translates into CASSQEGTGPFYGYTF.

The rearrangement links TRBV30 to TRBJ1-4; D gene unclear. Germline V gene data show CDR1 as GTSNPN and CDR2 as SVGIG (reference sequence). V lost 1 base, J lost 7 bases, and 10 bases lay in between. This CDR3 region has 13 residues. CDR3 in DNA: TGTGCCTGGAGTGCCCAAAGAGCTGAAAAACTGTTTTTT. Protein sequence: CAWSAQRAEKLFF.

This chain uses TRBV7-2 with TRBJ1-2; D is perhaps TRBD1 (5 bases). Trimming stripped 2 bases from V and 7 bases from J, with 14 bases between. Germline assignment: CDR1 SGHTA and CDR2 FQGNSA. The CDR3 is 14 amino acids. The CDR3 DNA sequence: TGTGCCAGCAGCTTAAGGGGCAGGGAAGGTGGCTACACCTTC. This sequence encodes CASSLRGREGGYTF.

This chain joins TRBV7-3 and TRBJ1-3; no firm D call. The CDR3 extends over 16 amino acids. V dropped 1 base and J dropped 0 bases, with 10 bases sitting between them. The germline gives CDR1 SGHTA, CDR2 FQGTGA. The CDR3 DNA follows: TGTGCCAGCAGCTTAAAAATTTCGTCCTCTGGAAACACCATATATTTT. Protein sequence: CASSLKISSSGNTIYF.

J is TRBJ2-5 and V is TRBV5-1; TRBD1 agrees at 7 bases. The DNA end is more similar to TRBJ2-7, so the J call may be wrong. The CDR3 has 13 amino acids. Per germline, CDR1 SGHRS and CDR2 YFSETQ. Here the CDR3 reads CASSLVQGYEQYF. DNA of the CDR3: TGCGCCAGCAGCTTGGTACAGGGGTACGAGCAGTACTTC.

About this clone: Other nucleotide sequences in the sample specify the same CDR3. This chain joins TRBV5-1 and TRBJ2-7, with 12 bases aligning to TRBD2. CDR1 and CDR2 from the germline V gene are SGHRS and YFSETQ. This CDR3 spans 15 amino acids. V gave up 0 bases and J gave up 4 bases; unmatched junction bases: 2. The CDR3 DNA follows: TGCGCCAGCAGCTTGGGACTAGCGGGAGCTTACGAGCAGTACTTC. Protein: CASSLGLAGAYEQYF.

The chain employs TRBV7-9 and TRBJ1-5, with 7 bases identical to TRBD1. The CDR3 runs to 15 residues. J was trimmed by 6 bases and V by 4 bases; bases with no gene match: 9. Germline V gene sequence: CDR1 SEHNR, CDR2 FQNEAQ (reference sequence). CDR3: CASSSTRGFSQPQHF. CDR3 nucleotide sequence: TGTGCCAGCAGCTCGACCAGGGGGTTTAGTCAGCCCCAGCATTTT.

In its sample, this clone was seen a few times. This chain uses TRBV5-4 with TRBJ2-2; 7 bases line up with TRBD1. Germline V lookup: CDR1 SGHNT, CDR2 YYREEE (reference sequence). V gave up 2 bases and J gave up 4 bases; unmatched junction bases: 5. This CDR3 contains 15 residues. The CDR3 DNA reads as TGTGCCAGCAGCTTACCGGGACAGATCACCGGGGAGCTGTTTTTT. It translates to CASSLPGQITGELFF.

This chain uses TRBV2 with TRBJ2-2; 7 nucleotides agree with TRBD1. V was pared by 7 bases and J by 1 base, with 3 bases of the junction left unmatched. Germline CDR1 is SNHLY and CDR2 is FYNNEI. The CDR3 totals 14 residues. The CDR3 sequence: CASKGTENTGELFF. In DNA, the CDR3 is TGTGCCAGCAAGGGGACAGAGAACACCGGGGAGCTGTTTTTT.

This clone was seen only once. The chain is built from TRBV5-1 and TRBJ2-1; 9 bases line up with TRBD1. The CDR3 consists of 15 residues. V gave up 2 bases and J gave up 7 bases; unmatched junction bases: 7. CDR1 is SGHRS, CDR2 YFSETQ, per germline. The CDR3 reads CASSFPTGGFNEQFF. CDR3 bases: TGCGCCAGCAGCTTCCCGACAGGGGGGTTTAATGAGCAGTTCTTC. Full variable domain (outside the CDR3, taken from reference TRBV5-1 and TRBJ2-1): KAGVTQTPRYLIKTRGQQVTLSCSPISGHRSVSWYQQTPGQGLQFLFEYFSETQRNKGNFPGRFSGRQFSNSRSEMNVSTLELGDSALYLCASSFPTGGFNEQFFGPGTRLTVL.

This clone occurred once. V usage is TRBV6-5 and J usage is TRBJ1-3, with D possibly being TRBD1 (6 bases). Trimming shortened V by 7 bases and J by 2 bases, and 12 bases separated the two germline ends. This CDR3 region has 14 residues. Germline CDR1 MNHEY, CDR2 SVGAGI. This chain's CDR3 is CASKQGDAGNTIYF. Here the CDR3 DNA reads TGTGCCAGCAAACAGGGCGACGCTGGAAACACCATATATTTT.

The J gene is TRBJ1-2, the V gene TRBV27, with D possibly matching TRBD1 (6 bases). Germline V CDR1 and CDR2: MNHEY, SMNVEV (reference sequence). This CDR3 is 12 amino acids long. Deletions cut 4 bases from V and 5 bases from J, with 8 bases between. The CDR3 protein is CASSSRGYGYTF. CDR3 nucleotides: TGTGCCAGCAGTTCTAGGGGGTATGGCTACACCTTC.

The chain has TRBV10-3 and TRBJ2-7, with D hard to call. This CDR3 is built from 11 residues. Deletions cut 1 base from V and 4 bases from J, with 2 bases between. From germline, CDR1 is ENHRY and CDR2 SYGVKD. The CDR3 DNA reads as TGTGCCATCAGTGAGTTATACGAGCAGTACTTC. It codes for CAISELYEQYF.

This chain connects TRBV4-3 to TRBJ2-2, with D possibly TRBD1 on 6 matching bases. CDR3 length: 16 residues. The V end was cut by 2 bases, the J end by 4 bases, with 14 bases between. Per the germline V gene, CDR1 is LGHNA and CDR2 is YSLEER. The CDR3 protein is CASSQQLQGVTGELFF. As DNA, the CDR3 is TGCGCCAGCAGCCAACAATTACAGGGAGTCACCGGGGAGCTGTTTTTT.

The gene calls are TRBV2 and TRBJ2-7; TRBD2 matches 7 bases. Germline V gives CDR1 SNHLY, CDR2 FYNNEI. J was trimmed by 2 bases and V by 4 bases; bases with no gene match: 5. The CDR3 has 14 amino acids. The CDR3 is CASSGQGGPYEQYF. The CDR3 DNA reads as TGTGCCAGCAGTGGGCAGGGAGGGCCCTACGAGCAGTACTTC.

This chain links TRBV27 with TRBJ2-7; D ambiguous. This CDR3 has 13 amino acids. V shed 6 bases and J shed 2 bases, with 11 bases lying between them. Per the germline V gene, CDR1 is MNHEY and CDR2 is SMNVEV (reference sequence). DNA for the CDR3: TGTGCCAGCAGCTCCGGCGGTCCCTACGAGCAGTACTTC. Translation: CASSSGGPYEQYF.